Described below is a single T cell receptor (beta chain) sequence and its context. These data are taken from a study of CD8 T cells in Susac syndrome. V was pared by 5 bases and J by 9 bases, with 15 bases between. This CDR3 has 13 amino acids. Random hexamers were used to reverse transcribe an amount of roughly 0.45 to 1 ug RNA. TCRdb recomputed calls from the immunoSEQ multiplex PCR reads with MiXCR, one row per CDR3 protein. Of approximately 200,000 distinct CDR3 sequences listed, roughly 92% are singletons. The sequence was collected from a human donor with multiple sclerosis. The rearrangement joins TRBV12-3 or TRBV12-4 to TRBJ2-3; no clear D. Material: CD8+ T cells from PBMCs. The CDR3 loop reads CASSPPAVGTQYF. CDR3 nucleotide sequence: TGTGCCAGCAGTCCACCCGCGGTGGGGACGCAGTATTTT.